Following are 32 T cell receptor beta chains from one sample sequenced in a study of identical twins. TCRdb reprocessed the 5' RACE reads via MiXCR and lists one record per CDR3 protein. The data show 1.5 million to 2 million distinct CDR3 sequences, less than 35% seen once. Sample: cord blood. These receptors came from a newborn girl in good health.

This clonotype was observed a few times. The rearrangement links TRBV15 to TRBJ1-2; D ambiguous. The CDR3 consists of 14 residues. The V gene's germline CDR1 is LNHNV and CDR2 YYDKDF (reference sequence). V dropped 1 base and J dropped 5 bases, with 11 bases sitting between them. CDR3 DNA: TGTGCCACCAGCAGAGTTGCAGCGAGATATGGCTACACCTTC. This gives the protein CATSRVAARYGYTF.

A few counts support this clonotype. The chain carries TRBV5-1 and TRBJ1-1; possibly TRBD1 for D (6 bases). The CDR3 is made up of 15 amino acids. Germline CDR1 and CDR2: SGHRS and YFSETQ. Trimming cost V 2 bases and J 0 bases, with 11 bases left between them. The CDR3 DNA is TGCGCCAGCAGCTTAAAGGACAGACTGAACACTGAAGCTTTCTTT. Translating gives CASSLKDRLNTEAFF.

This clonotype was counted at least ten times. V usage is TRBV12-3 or TRBV12-4 and J usage is TRBJ2-3; D gene unclear. The CDR3 contains 12 residues. Trimming stripped 3 bases from V and 5 bases from J, with 6 bases between. This CDR3 reads CASSLMGDTQYF. The CDR3 DNA reads TGTGCCAGCAGTTTGATGGGAGATACGCAGTATTTT.

This rearrangement joins TRBV4-2 to TRBJ1-1; D possibly corresponds to TRBD1 (5 bases). CDR1 is LGHNA, CDR2 YNFKEQ, per germline. Between the trimmed V and J ends, which lost 4 bases and 4 bases, there was a span of 16 bases. This CDR3 contains 15 residues. Here the CDR3 reads CASSLIRDGSTEAFF. The DNA of the CDR3 is TGTGCCAGCAGCCTTATCAGGGATGGAAGCACTGAAGCTTTCTTT.

In its sample, this clonotype was seen a few times. The rearrangement uses TRBV10-3 and TRBJ2-1, with D possibly TRBD2 on 7 matching bases. V was cut by 8 bases and J by 0 bases, with 8 bases left in between. The CDR3 covers 13 residues. In germline, CDR1 is ENHRY, CDR2 SYGVKD. The CDR3 spells CAIAGASYNEQFF. Written as DNA, the CDR3 is TGTGCCATCGCGGGGGCCTCCTACAATGAGCAGTTCTTC.

CDR3 region: CASRRGEGSYEQYF. CDR3 coding DNA: TGTGCCAGCAGAAGGGGAGAGGGGTCCTACGAGCAGTACTTC. The J gene is TRBJ2-7, the V gene TRBV6-5; D assignment may be TRBD1 or TRBD2 (5 bases each). Looked up from germline, CDR1 is MNHEY and CDR2 is SVGAGI. V was cut by 6 bases and J by 1 base, with 13 bases left in between. The CDR3 consists of 14 residues.

The genes are TRBV28 and TRBJ2-7; D is unresolved. Germline V CDR1 and CDR2: MDHEN, SYDVKM. Trimming pared 7 bases from V and 1 base from J, leaving 14 bases between. This CDR3 is 14 amino acids long. The CDR3 DNA follows: TGTGCCAGCACCCAGATGCAGGAATCCTACGAGCAGTACTTC. It codes for CASTQMQESYEQYF.

The chain combines TRBV6-1 with TRBJ2-1; D not resolved. From germline, CDR1 is MNHNS and CDR2 SASEGT. The CDR3 is 14 amino acids. Deletions cut 4 bases from V and 0 bases from J, with 7 bases between. The CDR3 DNA is TGTGCCAGCAGTGGGGGATACTCCTACAATGAGCAGTTCTTC. As protein: CASSGGYSYNEQFF.

The chain has TRBV25-1 and TRBJ1-2; D perhaps matches TRBD1 (6 bases). The CDR3 is made up of 13 amino acids. Per the germline V gene, CDR1 is MGHDK and CDR2 is SYGVNS. V lost 7 bases, J lost 4 bases, and 13 bases lay in between. The CDR3 coding sequence is TGTGCCAGCACCAGTCAGGGGATCTATGGCTACACCTTC. Protein product: CASTSQGIYGYTF.

This clonotype turned up a few times. The genes are TRBV6-1 and TRBJ2-5; 8 bases match TRBD2. The germline CDR1 and CDR2 sequences are MNHNS and SASEGT. Trimming cost V 2 bases and J 11 bases; bases outside gene matches: 10. This CDR3 comprises 14 residues. CDR3 coding DNA: TGTGCCAGCAGTGAATTAGGGAGCGGGAGTTGGCAGTACTTC. Encoded protein: CASSELGSGSWQYF.

The genes are TRBV20-1 and TRBJ2-3; maybe TRBD2 (6 bases). The CDR3 totals 15 residues. Deletions cut 3 bases from V and 0 bases from J, with 13 bases between. CDR1 is DFQATT and CDR2 is SNEGSKA in the germline V gene (reference sequence). DNA of the CDR3: TGCAGTGCTAGGTCGGCGGGGACTAGCACAGATACGCAGTATTTT. Translated: CSARSAGTSTDTQYF.

This clonotype was found a few times. J is TRBJ2-3 and V is TRBV7-2, with D hard to call. CDR3 length: 13 residues. Germline CDR1 reads SGHTA; CDR2 reads FQGNSA. V was cut by 6 bases and J by 5 bases, with 12 bases left in between. The CDR3 spells CASRPASGDTQYF. The CDR3 DNA follows: TGTGCCAGCAGGCCCGCCTCCGGAGATACGCAGTATTTT.

J is TRBJ2-1 and V is TRBV7-2; 9 bases are a match to TRBD1. In germline, CDR1 is SGHTA, CDR2 FQGNSA. V dropped 6 bases and J dropped 0; count of bases not matched to a gene: 9. This CDR3 region has 17 residues. The CDR3 DNA follows: TGTGCCAGCAGGCGGACAGGGGCGCGGGGCTCCTACAATGAGCAGTTCTTC. As protein: CASRRTGARGSYNEQFF.

This clonotype turned up a few times. The V call is TRBV7-2, the J call TRBJ2-7; unclear D gene. The ends were cut back, 1 base at V and 3 bases at J, with 10 bases in the middle. Per germline, CDR1 SGHTA and CDR2 FQGNSA. The CDR3 covers 14 residues. The CDR3 sequence is CASSLGPIDYEQYF. The CDR3 coding sequence is TGTGCCAGCAGCTTAGGACCAATCGACTACGAGCAGTACTTC.

There are a few counts of this clonotype. Written as DNA, the CDR3 is TGTGCCAGCAGTGATGGCGGGACAGGGAATCCAGAGACCCAGTACTTC. It translates to CASSDGGTGNPETQYF. The chain joins TRBV25-1 to TRBJ2-5; TRBD1 matches at 9 bases. With 3 bases clipped from V and 4 bases from J, the junction kept 9 bases outside the gene matches. CDR1 is MGHDK, CDR2 SYGVNS, per germline. The CDR3 loop spans 16 amino acids.

This rearrangement joins TRBV6-6 to TRBJ1-5; tentative D call: TRBD1 (5 bases). Germline lookup yields CDR1 MNHNY and CDR2 SVGAGI (reference sequence). V was shortened by 0 bases and J by 5 bases, with 14 bases between the two germline ends. This CDR3 has 16 residues. CDR3 protein: CASSYSIRVGDQPQHF. Here the CDR3 DNA reads TGTGCCAGCAGTTACTCTATTCGGGTAGGGGATCAGCCCCAGCATTTT.

This clonotype was observed at least ten times. V is TRBV2 and J is TRBJ2-7, with D tentatively TRBD1 (6 bases). The CDR3 runs to 14 residues. V was trimmed by 7 bases and J by 0 bases, leaving 13 bases between them. Germline CDR1 and CDR2: SNHLY and FYNNEI. The CDR3 bases are TGTGCCAGCAAAAGGACAGATACCTCCTACGAGCAGTACTTC. This translates into CASKRTDTSYEQYF. Filled out from reference TRBV2 and TRBJ2-7, the complete variable domain reads EPEVTQTPSHQVTQMGQEVILRCVPISNHLYFYWYRQILGQKVEFLVSFYNNEISEKSEIFDDQFSVERPDGSNFTLKIRSTKLEDSAMYFCASKRTDTSYEQYFGPGTRLTVT.

The chain is built from TRBV11-2 and TRBJ2-4; 8 bases agree with TRBD1. Matching the DNA end better, TRBJ2-7 makes the J call doubtful. CDR1 and CDR2 from the germline V gene are SGHAT and FQNNGV. CDR3 size: 15 residues. As DNA, the CDR3 is TGTGCCAGCAGCTTAAGGACAGGGAACCTGTACGAGCAGTACTTC. Translation gives CASSLRTGNLYEQYF.

The chain is built from TRBV2 and TRBJ2-7, with D perhaps matching TRBD2 (6 bases). The V gene lost 4 bases and the J gene lost 7 bases, with 17 bases spanning the gap. The CDR3 extends over 14 amino acids. CDR1 is SNHLY, CDR2 FYNNEI, per germline. This chain's CDR3 is CASSVRESYNEQYF. The CDR3 region has the DNA TGTGCCAGCAGTGTCCGGGAGTCCTACAATGAGCAGTACTTC.

This clonotype showed up just a few times. This chain connects TRBV5-1 to TRBJ2-3; 14 positions agree with TRBD2. CDR3 length: 17 amino acids. The ends lost 4 bases at V and 0 bases at J; junction bases unmatched: 4. The germline V gene has CDR1 SGHRS and CDR2 YFSETQ. CDR3 coding DNA: TGCGCCAGCAGCCCCAGGACTAGCGGGGGGAGCACAGATACGCAGTATTTT. Encoded protein: CASSPRTSGGSTDTQYF.

This clonotype has more than one count but fewer than ten. The V and J genes are TRBV7-9 and TRBJ2-1, with a weak D call TRBD2 (6 bases). Germline V gene data show CDR1 as SEHNR and CDR2 as FQNEAQ (reference sequence). Trimming left V 2 bases short and J 6 bases short, with 11 bases between. The CDR3 consists of 14 residues. CDR3 protein: CASSLSREPNEQFF. The DNA for the CDR3 is TGTGCCAGCAGCTTATCCCGGGAGCCCAATGAGCAGTTCTTC.

This clonotype was seen only a few times. The rearrangement links TRBV7-2 to TRBJ2-3; 7 nucleotides align to TRBD2. Germline assignment: CDR1 SGHTA and CDR2 FQGNSA. After removal of 5 bases from V and 5 bases from J, the junction contained 10 bases not matched to a gene. This CDR3 comprises 15 residues. This CDR3 is CASSPRGGREDTQYF. In nucleotides, the CDR3 is TGTGCCAGCAGCCCCCGGGGAGGGCGGGAAGATACGCAGTATTTT.

The gene calls are TRBV14 and TRBJ1-4; weak D call: TRBD1 (6 bases). Germline V gives CDR1 SGHDN, CDR2 FVKESK. V lost 6 bases and J lost 5, with 19 bases in between. The CDR3 is 16 amino acids. Here the CDR3 reads CASSQLPQGPNEKLFF. The CDR3 bases are TGTGCCAGCAGTCAACTCCCACAGGGCCCGAATGAAAAACTGTTTTTT.

The genes are TRBV20-1 and TRBJ1-2, with D possibly being TRBD1 (5 bases). This CDR3 has 12 residues. V gave up 3 bases and J gave up 3 bases, with 8 bases separating them. The germline gives CDR1 DFQATT, CDR2 SNEGSKA (reference sequence). The CDR3 loop is CSARLQDYGYTF. CDR3 bases: TGCAGTGCTAGGCTACAGGACTATGGCTACACCTTC.

V usage is TRBV27 and J usage is TRBJ2-7, with 10 positions matching TRBD2. The CDR3 loop spans 15 amino acids. Trimming cost V 6 bases and J 2 bases; bases outside gene matches: 7. The germline V gene has CDR1 MNHEY and CDR2 SMNVEV (reference sequence). The DNA of the CDR3 is TGTGCCAGCAGCAGGACTAGCGGATTCCCCTACGAGCAGTACTTC. The encoded protein is CASSRTSGFPYEQYF.

The J gene is TRBJ2-3, the V gene TRBV20-1; 12 bases line up with TRBD2. The CDR3 contains 17 residues. Germline V gene sequence: CDR1 DFQATT, CDR2 SNEGSKA (reference sequence). The V and J ends lost 3 bases and 4 bases, in that order; junction bases with no gene match: 11. Written as DNA, the CDR3 is TGCAGTGCTAGTCCTAGCGGGGGGGCCTCGTTAGCAGATACGCAGTATTTT. It is translated as CSASPSGGASLADTQYF.

The genes are TRBV4-1 and TRBJ2-3; no definite D call. CDR1 is MGHRA, CDR2 YSYEKL, per germline. The CDR3 is made up of 17 amino acids. V dropped 0 bases and J dropped 1 base, with 14 bases sitting between them. This chain's CDR3 is CASSQDGPDRRTDTQYF. The CDR3 region has the DNA TGCGCCAGCAGCCAAGATGGTCCCGACCGACGCACAGATACGCAGTATTTT.

This clonotype was recorded a few times. The V gene is TRBV7-2, the J gene TRBJ1-5; D gene unclear. Germline V gene lookup returns CDR1 SGHTA and CDR2 FQGNSA. The CDR3 covers 14 residues. V lost 2 bases and J 8 bases, leaving 13 bases between the germline ends. This chain's CDR3 is CASSLRIGREPQHF. The CDR3 DNA sequence: TGTGCCAGCAGCTTAAGAATAGGGCGGGAGCCCCAGCATTTT.

This chain connects TRBV7-9 to TRBJ2-1; the D gene is possibly TRBD2 (5 bases). Trimming stripped 1 base from V and 6 bases from J, with 7 bases between. The CDR3 runs to 13 residues. Germline V CDR1 and CDR2: SEHNR, FQNEAQ (reference sequence). The CDR3 DNA sequence: TGTGCCAGCAGCTTAGTTAGCGCCAATGAGCAGTTCTTC. It codes for CASSLVSANEQFF.

Remarks on this clonotype: This may be a read error: a much more frequent sequence differs by one nucleotide. The chain carries TRBV20-1 and TRBJ2-5; D ambiguous. The germline CDR1 and CDR2 sequences are DFQATT and SNEGSKA (reference sequence). Trimming took 5 bases from V and 11 from J, leaving 27 bases between them. This CDR3 is 15 amino acids long. For the CDR3, the DNA is TGCAGTGCTGGTCCCCAGCTGACGGTTTACAATGAGCAGTACTTC. The encoded protein is CSAGPQLTVYNEQYF.

This clonotype has a handful of counts. The genes are TRBV27 and TRBJ2-3; 9 bases match TRBD1. The V segment lost 4 bases and the J segment 1 base; nucleotides outside the gene matches: 3. CDR1 is MNHEY and CDR2 is SMNVEV in the germline V gene (reference sequence). This CDR3 region has 15 residues. CDR3 coding DNA: TGTGCCAGCAGTTGGAGGACAGGGGGCACAGATACGCAGTATTTT. This codes for CASSWRTGGTDTQYF.

The chain couples TRBV27 to TRBJ2-5; D is uncertain. V was pared by 7 bases and J by 11 bases, with 20 bases between. This CDR3 region has 13 residues. The germline CDR1 and CDR2 sequences are MNHEY and SMNVEV (reference sequence). CDR3 nucleotide sequence: TGTGCCAGCAAGAGGTCTCGGAGCCCACAGCAGTACTTC. It encodes CASKRSRSPQQYF.